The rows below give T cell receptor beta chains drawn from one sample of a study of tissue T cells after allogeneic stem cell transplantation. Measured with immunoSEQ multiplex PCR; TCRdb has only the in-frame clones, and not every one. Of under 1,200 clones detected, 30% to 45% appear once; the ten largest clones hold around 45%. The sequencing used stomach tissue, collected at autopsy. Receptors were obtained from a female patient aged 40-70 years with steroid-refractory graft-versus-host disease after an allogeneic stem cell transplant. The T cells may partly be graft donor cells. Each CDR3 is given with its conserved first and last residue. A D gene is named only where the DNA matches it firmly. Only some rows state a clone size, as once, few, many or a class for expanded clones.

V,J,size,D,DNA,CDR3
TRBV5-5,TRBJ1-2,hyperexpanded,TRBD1,TGTGCCAGCAGCTTGGGGACAGGCTATGGCTACACCTTC,CASSLGTGYGYTF
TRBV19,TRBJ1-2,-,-,TGTGCCAGTAGTACCCGGGGGACCTCCTATGGCTACACCTTC,CASSTRGTSYGYTF
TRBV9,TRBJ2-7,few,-,TGTGCCAGCAGCGTAGACGTCGTTGCCGAGCAGTACTTC,CASSVDVVAEQYF
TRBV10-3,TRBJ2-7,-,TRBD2,TGTGCCATCAGTGGGACTAGATCCCTCCACGAGCAGTACTTC,CAISGTRSLHEQYF
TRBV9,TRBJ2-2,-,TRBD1,TGTGCCAGCAGCAAGAGTCCTACCGGGACAGGGTTCGTCGGGGAGCTGTTTTTT,CASSKSPTGTGFVGELFF
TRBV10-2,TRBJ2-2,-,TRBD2,TGCGCCATCCTGCGGGGGGCCGGCACCGGGGAGCTGTTTTTT,CAILRGAGTGELFF
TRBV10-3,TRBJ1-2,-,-,TGTGCCATCAGTGTGCGGTGCCTCACCTTC,CAISVRCLTF
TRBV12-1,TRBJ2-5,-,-,TGTGCCAGCAGCTTTAGTTGCTCCTCGGAGACCCAGTACTTC,CASSFSCSSETQYF
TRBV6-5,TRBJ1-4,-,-,TGTGCCAGCAAAGACACCTTGCTGAGTGAAAAACTGTTTTTT,CASKDTLLSEKLFF
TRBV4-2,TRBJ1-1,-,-,TGTGCCAGCACTAACTTACGGCTGGGCACTGAAGCTTTCTTT,CASTNLRLGTEAFF
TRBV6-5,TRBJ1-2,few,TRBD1,TGTGCCAGCAATACCGGGACAGGGGGCAGGGGCTACACCTTC,CASNTGTGGRGYTF
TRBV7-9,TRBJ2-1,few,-,TGTGCCAGCAGCTTAGCAGGGTGGCTTTACAATGAGCAGTTCTTC,CASSLAGWLYNEQFF
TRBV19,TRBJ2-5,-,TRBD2,TGTGCCAGTAGTATGAGGGCCGGGAGGGAGACCCAGTACTTC,CASSMRAGRETQYF
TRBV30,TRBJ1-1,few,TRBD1,TGTGCCTGGCGGGTGGACAGGGCCGCTGAAGCTTTCTTT,CAWRVDRAAEAFF
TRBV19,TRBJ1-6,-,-,TGTGCCAGTAGTATCGACGGGGGCGGGTCACCCCTCCACTTT,CASSIDGGGSPLHF
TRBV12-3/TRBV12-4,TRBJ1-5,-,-,TGTGCCAGCAGTTTAAGTGCTCGTAGTCGGCATTTT,CASSLSARSRHF
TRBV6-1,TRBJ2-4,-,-,TGTGCCAGCAGTGAAGAAGGTGGCTCCTCGGCCAAAAACATTCAGTACTTC,CASSEEGGSSAKNIQYF
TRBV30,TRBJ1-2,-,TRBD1,TGTGCCTGGACCCAAAGGGGGCTCCTCAACTATGGCTACACCTTC,CAWTQRGLLNYGYTF
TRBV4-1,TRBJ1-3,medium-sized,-,TGCGCCAGCAGCCAACCGACAACGAGCTCTGGAAACACCATATATTTT,CASSQPTTSSGNTIYF
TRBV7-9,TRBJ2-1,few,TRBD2,TGTGCCAGCAGCTTAGAACTAGCGGGGGACAATGAGCAGTTCTTC,CASSLELAGDNEQFF
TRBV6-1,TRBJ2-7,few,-,TGTGCCAGCAGTGAACAGGGCAATGAGCAGTACTTC,CASSEQGNEQYF
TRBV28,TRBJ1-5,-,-,TGTGCCAGCAGCAACGCCAGAGGTGGGAGCAATCAGCCCCAGCATTTT,CASSNARGGSNQPQHF
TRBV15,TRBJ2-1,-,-,TGTGCCACCAGCAGAGAAGGGACAACCCAGTTCTTC,CATSREGTTQFF
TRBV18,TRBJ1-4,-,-,TGTGCCAGCTCACCAGGCAGATCCAATGAAAAACTGTTTTTT,CASSPGRSNEKLFF